This is a list of T cell receptor beta chains from one sample in a study of T cells in Graves' hyperthyroidism and ophthalmopathy. TCRdb called the multiplex PCR reads again in MiXCR, with one record for every CDR3 protein. The sample contains about 300,000 distinct CDR3 sequences, roughly 15% of which appear only once. Sequenced input: blood. Receptors were obtained from a woman aged 40 to 49 with Graves' hyperthyroidism. The CDR3 runs from the conserved cysteine through the conserved F or W. Each record gives: V gene, J gene, CDR3 protein.

V gene: TRBV10-3; J gene: TRBJ2-1; CDR3 protein: CAISEFPFAAEQFF
V gene: TRBV6-5; J gene: TRBJ1-2; CDR3 protein: CASSYSIMTEGYTF
V gene: TRBV28; J gene: TRBJ2-7; CDR3 protein: CASRTQGYEQYF
V gene: TRBV5-4; J gene: TRBJ2-2; CDR3 protein: CASSSTGASGRVRGELFF
V gene: TRBV12-3/TRBV12-4; J gene: TRBJ2-1; CDR3 protein: CASSFGTGGFDEQFF
V gene: TRBV20-1; J gene: TRBJ2-1; CDR3 protein: CSARDLNFINEQFF
V gene: TRBV7-6; J gene: TRBJ1-3; CDR3 protein: CASSLEGRGRRSGNTIYF
V gene: TRBV20-1; J gene: TRBJ2-7; CDR3 protein: CSALTGGPNEQYF
V gene: TRBV12-3/TRBV12-4; J gene: TRBJ2-2; CDR3 protein: CASRELGGTGELFF
V gene: TRBV19; J gene: TRBJ2-1; CDR3 protein: CASTPDRGPYNEQFF
V gene: TRBV19; J gene: TRBJ1-3; CDR3 protein: CASSHGVLSGNTIYF
V gene: TRBV2; J gene: TRBJ2-5; CDR3 protein: CASSEQETQYF
V gene: TRBV12-3/TRBV12-4; J gene: TRBJ1-1; CDR3 protein: CASSSILPGEAFF
V gene: TRBV2; J gene: TRBJ1-3; CDR3 protein: CASEGRHDTIYF
V gene: TRBV2; J gene: TRBJ2-5; CDR3 protein: CASREAGAGETQYF